The 10 T cell receptor beta chains listed next were all sequenced from one sample in a study of human thymus T cells. Resections from corrective heart surgery provided thymus tissue. TCRdb keeps only in-frame clones here, not all; method: immunoSEQ multiplex PCR. The repertoire consists of about 130,000 clones, with around 94% occurring once and the leading ten covering more than 0.02%. What was sequenced was thymus tissue. These receptors originate from a boy in the first two years of life with a congenital heart defect but otherwise immunologically healthy.

This rearrangement joins TRBV29-1 to TRBJ1-2; D might be TRBD1 (5 bases). The CDR3 consists of 13 residues. Per the germline V gene, CDR1 is SQVTM and CDR2 is ANQGSEA. Deletions cut 4 bases from V and 3 bases from J, with 12 bases between. CDR3 region: CSVVQAHYYGYTF. The DNA of the CDR3 is TGCAGCGTTGTACAGGCCCACTACTATGGCTACACCTTC.

The V gene is TRBV27, the J gene TRBJ2-2; a possible D gene is TRBD2 (5 bases). The CDR3 sequence is 14 residues long. Germline loops: CDR1 MNHEY, CDR2 SMNVEV (reference sequence). V dropped 2 bases and J dropped 6 bases, with 10 bases sitting between them. The CDR3 reads CASSLDRGSGELFF. DNA for the CDR3: TGTGCCAGCAGTTTAGATCGGGGTTCCGGGGAGCTGTTTTTT.

This clone has just a few counts. V and J are TRBV11-2 and TRBJ1-2, with D unclear. The germline V gene encodes CDR1 SGHAT and CDR2 FQNNGV. With 5 bases removed from V and 3 bases from J, the gap between germline ends came to 10 bases. This CDR3 is built from 13 residues. CDR3 amino acids: CASSTRRDYGYTF. As DNA, the CDR3 is TGTGCCAGCAGCACAAGACGGGACTATGGCTACACCTTC.

The chain has TRBV28 and TRBJ1-5; weak D call: TRBD1 (6 bases). This CDR3 contains 15 residues. CDR1 MDHEN and CDR2 SYDVKM come from the germline V gene. V was cut by 3 bases and J by 4 bases, with 13 bases left in between. The CDR3 sequence: CASSFDPQGNQPQHF. The CDR3 bases are TGTGCCAGCAGTTTTGACCCTCAGGGGAATCAGCCCCAGCATTTT.

The chain is built from TRBV5-6 and TRBJ2-7; D perhaps matches TRBD1 (8 bases). V shed 1 base and J shed 3 bases, with 14 bases lying between them. This CDR3 has 15 amino acids. The V gene's germline CDR1 is SGHDT and CDR2 YYEEEE. Written as DNA, the CDR3 is TGTGCCAGCAGCTTGACAGGGGGGGCCTACTACGAGCAGTACTTC. Translation: CASSLTGGAYYEQYF.

This rearrangement joins TRBV2 to TRBJ2-1; tentatively, D is TRBD1 or TRBD2 (7 bases each). The CDR3 covers 15 residues. V shed 8 bases and J shed 6 bases, with 20 bases lying between them. Germline loops: CDR1 SNHLY, CDR2 FYNNEI. This CDR3 is CASRGVGQRLNEQFF. The DNA for the CDR3 is TGTGCCAGCCGGGGGGTGGGACAGCGACTCAATGAGCAGTTCTTC.

V usage is TRBV28 and J usage is TRBJ2-7, with TRBD1 matching 9 bases. V lost 6 bases and J lost 5; bases outside the gene matches: 11. The CDR3 extends over 15 amino acids. Germline V lookup: CDR1 MDHEN, CDR2 SYDVKM. DNA of the CDR3: TGTGCCAGCAGCCGCCGGGACAGGGTTAGAAACGAGCAGTACTTC. This gives the protein CASSRRDRVRNEQYF.

This chain connects TRBV30 to TRBJ2-7, with 10 bases aligning to TRBD2. CDR1 and CDR2 (germline): GTSNPN, SVGIG (reference sequence). The CDR3 runs 14 residues. V lost 4 bases, J lost 9 bases, and 12 bases stayed unmatched. CDR3 DNA: TGTGCCTGGAACATCGGACTAGCGGACCGGGGGCAGTACTTC. Amino acids: CAWNIGLADRGQYF.

The chain joins TRBV27 to TRBJ2-1; TRBD2 agrees at 8 bases. The CDR3 contains 17 residues. The germline V gene has CDR1 MNHEY and CDR2 SMNVEV (reference sequence). The V segment lost 3 bases and the J segment 4 bases; nucleotides outside the gene matches: 11. Here the CDR3 reads CASSLDMERGRYNEQFF. The CDR3 DNA follows: TGTGCCAGCAGTTTGGATATGGAGCGGGGGAGATACAATGAGCAGTTCTTC.

The chain couples TRBV5-1 to TRBJ2-7; 10 nucleotides line up with TRBD2. Germline V gene lookup returns CDR1 SGHRS and CDR2 YFSETQ. The CDR3 extends over 16 amino acids. J lost 2 bases, V lost 0 bases, and 5 bases had no gene match. The CDR3: CASSLDPSGGTYEQYF. CDR3 in DNA: TGCGCCAGCAGCTTGGACCCTAGCGGGGGAACCTACGAGCAGTACTTC. Full variable domain (rest looked up from reference TRBV5-1 and TRBJ2-7): KAGVTQTPRYLIKTRGQQVTLSCSPISGHRSVSWYQQTPGQGLQFLFEYFSETQRNKGNFPGRFSGRQFSNSRSEMNVSTLELGDSALYLCASSLDPSGGTYEQYFGPGTRLTVT.